The next 2 T cell receptor beta chains were all read from a single sample in a study of blood T cell repertoires in COVID-19. Libraries were prepared by immunoSEQ multiplex PCR; TCRdb keeps only in-frame clonotypes and omits some of them. This repertoire shows 62,000 or so clones, approximately 86% found once; its top ten account for more than 1.4%. The sample was peripheral blood. These receptors were collected from a woman aged 60-75 years with acute or convalescent COVID-19.

V and J are TRBV28 and TRBJ1-2, with D possibly being TRBD1 (5 bases). The V and J ends lost 6 bases and 6 bases respectively, with 14 bases between them. CDR1 is MDHEN and CDR2 is SYDVKM in the germline V gene. The CDR3 sequence is 13 residues long. The CDR3 nucleotides are TGTGCCAGCAGAAACCAGGGAAGGGATGGCTACACCTTC. Translating it yields CASRNQGRDGYTF.

V gene TRBV4-1 combines with J gene TRBJ2-2, with D tentatively TRBD2 (7 bases). The V gene lost 5 bases and the J gene lost 2 bases, with 15 bases spanning the gap. CDR1 MGHRA and CDR2 YSYEKL come from the germline V gene. The CDR3 sequence is 16 residues long. CDR3 sequence: CASSAAGGLNTGELFF. The CDR3 DNA reads TGCGCCAGCAGCGCGGCCGGGGGGCTCAACACCGGGGAGCTGTTTTTT.